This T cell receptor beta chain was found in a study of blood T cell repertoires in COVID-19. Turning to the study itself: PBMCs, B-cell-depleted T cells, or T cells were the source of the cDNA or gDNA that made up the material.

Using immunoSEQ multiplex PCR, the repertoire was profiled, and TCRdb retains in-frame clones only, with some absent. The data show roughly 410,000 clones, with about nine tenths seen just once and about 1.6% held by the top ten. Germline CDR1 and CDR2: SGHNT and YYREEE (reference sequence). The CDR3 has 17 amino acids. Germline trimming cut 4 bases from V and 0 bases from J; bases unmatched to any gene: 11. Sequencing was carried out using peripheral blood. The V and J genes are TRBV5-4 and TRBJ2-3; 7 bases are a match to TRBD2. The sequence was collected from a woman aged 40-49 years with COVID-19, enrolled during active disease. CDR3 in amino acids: CASSHQGSGVSTDTQYF. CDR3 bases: TGTGCCAGCAGCCACCAAGGGAGCGGGGTTAGCACAGATACGCAGTATTTT.